This T cell receptor (beta chain) is from a study of cytomegalovirus exposure and HLA in healthy donors (dated by TCRdb to 2015 to 2018). In terms of the full investigation: According to an earlier analysis of 587 of the donors, about 179 million T cells yielded 95 million to 140 million unique TCR beta sequences and approximately 300 Gb of sequence data. An early release that covered some 640 HLA-typed donors contained approximately 300 gigabases of sequencing data and 70 million to 100 million unique TCR sequences. Of the approximately 400 genotyped donors, roughly 80% fell in the genetic ancestry cluster associated with self-reported Caucasian donors. The study aimed to test whether cataloging public T cell receptors could reveal signatures of past pathogen exposure. The T cell repertoires of 550 to 850 subjects were profiled by immunosequencing and related to cytomegalovirus serostatus. A separate validation cohort of more than 100 different subjects was used in addition to the roughly 670-subject first cohort. High-throughput TCR immunosequencing, statistical association of individual TCRs with disease status, and machine learning were combined to predict cytomegalovirus infection status. To study patterns of TCR occurrence, a later analysis re-analyzed previously published TCR beta repertoires from under 750 donors and added high-resolution HLA genotyping. Rather than using new phenotypic data, the later analysis identified candidate immune exposures from TCR beta sequences and from how often those sequences occurred across donors. An earlier analysis of 587 of the donors used high-throughput TCR beta sequencing to judge whether each TCR beta V gene segment behaved as functional or pseudogenic. Alongside the repertoire data, information on donor age, sex, ethnicity and CMV serostatus was compiled. Genome-wide SNP genotypes for about 60% of the roughly 670 donors were used in a later genetic analysis, which treated that subset as a discovery cohort. Every discovery cohort repertoire had been produced on one sequencing platform. HLA typing included class I and class II loci at four-digit resolution. The number of donors typed differed by locus, with roughly 620-640 for A, B, C, DRB1 and DQB1, over 500 for DQA1, 606 for DPA1, and around 460 for DPB1. Several DR-DQ haplotypes were handled as single units for association and clustering, since linkage in the cohort was strong. Across approximately 400 genotyped donors of the cohort, an average of roughly 250,000 unique TCR beta nucleotide sequences per donor were sequenced, and around 20% of those sequences were non-productive. The study at large found these results: A later analysis found that most CMV-associated TCR beta chains appeared HLA-restricted, with HLA associations seemingly driven largely by CMV exposure. Sequencing depth was assumed to be roughly uniform across donors in the presence/absence analyses, though that assumption may not hold. Broadly in line with IMGT annotations, most TCR beta V segments showed up in productive rearrangements about 87% or about 30% of the time in an earlier analysis of 450 to 600 of the donors. At a false discovery rate of 0.05, a later analysis linked 16,951 TCR beta sequences to specific HLA alleles. An association between a missense DCLRE1C variant and V-gene and J-gene trimming of TCR beta chains was found in a later genetic analysis and replicated in an independent cohort. A further reported finding was that TCR beta sequences accurately predicted the HLA-A and HLA-B alleles for most subjects in the first cohort. A later analysis found that TCR association rates varied across HLA loci, with DRB1 alleles showing the most associated TCRs and HLA-C alleles the fewest. HLA typing was unavailable for some donors at each locus, so association tests used only the typed subset. According to a later genetic analysis, donors in an Asian-associated ancestry cluster had fewer N-insertions in productive TCRs than the approximately 630-donor mean. In a later analysis, several top co-occurrence clusters were reported to appear linked to parvovirus B19, influenza, CMV and Epstein-Barr virus. About 17 rarely observed V segments, including chromosome 9 orphons, were excluded from the earlier analysis of several hundred of the donors because counts were too low. Compared with equally common non-associated chains, HLA-associated TCR beta chains in a later analysis were more clonally expanded and had lower generation probabilities. Linkage disequilibrium might explain the correlated functional status among segregating V segments, but an unknown experimental factor could not be ruled out. Across donors, most TCR sequences were observed very rarely, whereas some public TCRs were present in many individuals. A group of highly shared sequence variants was considered likely to be a technical artifact of the sequencing pipeline. In the study, about 150 TCR beta chains were listed as associated with cytomegalovirus. The only immune exposure information available for the cohort was CMV serostatus. Only TCR beta chains were sequenced in this cohort, and the absence of alpha or paired-chain data limited detectable features. It was suggested by the authors that the approach could potentially be generalized to other disease states and immunological phenotypes. In both the original and validation cohorts, the classifier was reported to diagnose cytomegalovirus status with high specificity and sensitivity. The 87-base-pair reads could not distinguish some IMGT-functional V segments, including TRBV6-2 and TRBV6-3, so those segments were excluded. In vitro tests confirmed that a few of the cytomegalovirus-associated TCR beta chains recognize cytomegalovirus antigens. Strong co-occurrence of HLA alleles, especially DR and DQ, made assigning TCR associations to individual alleles difficult.

The library was built by means of the immunoSEQ multiplex PCR assay. A mixture of 60 forward primers for TCR Vbeta segments and 13 reverse primers for TCR Jbeta segments was used in the multiplex PCR. The CDR3 region of rearranged TCR beta genes was amplified from genomic DNA with a multiplex PCR assay. On the Illumina HiSeq System, the amplified TCR beta libraries were sequenced as 87-base-pair reads. From the authors' description of their analysis: Across the 500 to 700 repertoires, a later analysis counted tens of millions of unique TCR beta chains, around 10 million of which were shared by at least two donors. Raw reads were error-corrected and collapsed into unique sequences by a nearest-neighbor algorithm in which closely related sequences were merged to remove PCR and sequencing errors. Alignment of CDR3 sequences to IMGT reference sequences was used to assign V, D and J gene segments. For a sequence to be retained, a match of at least six nucleotides was required to both a V gene segment and a J gene segment. Rearrangements were classified as productive when the CDR3 lacked stop codons and remained in frame with V and J, and all other rearrangements were classified as non-productive. Following IMGT convention, CDR3 was defined as the stretch from the second conserved V-encoded cysteine to the conserved J-encoded phenylalanine. The earlier analysis of approximately 590 of the donors excluded any sequence lacking an unambiguous match to a single V gene segment. An earlier analysis of a few hundred of the donors called V segments functional above 56.7% productive rearrangements and segregating when the between-donor standard deviation exceeded 5%. A statistical classification framework was built to diagnose cytomegalovirus status from the catalog of TCR beta chain sequences. In a later analysis, V and J genes were assigned by comparing TCR nucleotide sequences against IMGT/GENE-DB human TR gene sequences. The TCRdist pipeline was used in a later analysis to assign CDR3 sequences and most-parsimonious VDJ recombination scenarios. In a later analysis, every TCR beta chain was defined by the combination of its CDR3 amino acid sequence and its V-gene family, and reads without a unique V-gene family were dropped. To address suspected cross-contamination and a sequencing artifact, a later analysis removed several hundred highly shared, low-generation-probability nucleotide sequences. For each public chain, a later analysis derived a clonal expansion index from normalized ranks of inferred template counts within each repertoire. In a later analysis, generation probabilities were computed with a VDJ recombination model fitted to out-of-frame rearrangements, and the resulting probabilities were checked against IGoR. In a later analysis, hypergeometric tests were used to score TCR-TCR, TCR-HLA and TCR-CMV co-occurrence, with a repertoire-size bias correction applied to TCR pairs. A later analysis estimated false discovery rates by permuting HLA or CMV assignments 20 times. A later analysis grouped co-occurring TCRs with DBSCAN, adding TCRdist sequence similarity when clustering within HLA-allele-positive subsets. Repertoires with fewer than 30,000 or more than 120,000 public chains, plus five repertoires with anomalous nucleotide sharing, were excluded from co-occurrence clustering. Imported from immuneACCESS, the table was reduced by TCRdb to in-frame sequences with V and J called. These copies leave out some clones; in studies compared against another copy, an unresolved V gene accounts for under half, and the cause of the remainder is not known. V and J calls and clone size come straight from that table; D and trimming were deduced from the DNA. This sample lists under 200,000 clones; approximately 86% were detected once. In total, the top ten clones hold under 2% of the sample.

In total, 600 or so healthy bone marrow donors made up the cohort. All cohort members were sampled while nominally healthy, although unrecorded immune exposures were likely present. The donor was CMV seronegative and was included in the group of several hundred seronegative cohort members. Every donor gave a peripheral blood sample, and the peripheral blood mononuclear cells from that sample were used for TCR beta sequencing. Genomic DNA was extracted from the blood cell samples with the Qiagen DNeasy Blood Extraction Kit. V and J are trimmed by 6 bases and 8 bases, and the gene matches miss 10 bases of the junction. CDR1 MNHEY and CDR2 SMNVEV are derived from the germline V gene (reference sequence). Spanning cysteine to phenylalanine, the CDR3 consists of 14 amino acids. The only DNA kept is the CDR3, 42 bases in frame from the first base. Worth noting for this clone: No cognate antigen has been identified for it. Per-base quality was not reported, and no clone a single base away is much larger than it.

The sequence joins TRBV27 to TRBJ2-1; the junction holds 7 bases that match TRBD2. The sample consisted of PBMCs. This sequence originates from a young woman in good health and CMV-seronegative. The CDR3 protein is CASRAGGRMDEQFF. The DNA is TGTGCCAGCAGGGCTGGCGGGAGAATGGATGAGCAGTTCTTC.